The 23 T cell receptor beta chains below all came from one sample that was sequenced in a study of CD8 T cells in ankylosing spondylitis. General study points: Among TCR beta sequences, a motif of several highly homologous variants appeared characteristic of ankylosing spondylitis blood.

Via MiXCR, TCRdb re-called the 5' RACE reads, giving one row per CDR3 protein. This sample has 670,000 or so distinct CDR3 sequences, with around 20% found just once. Their cognate antigens are unknown. Sequences were obtained from blood, either unsorted or a sorted T cell fraction (not recorded which). The receptors here all came from a male donor with ankylosing spondylitis.

This clonotype was seen more than once but under ten times. The chain links TRBV29-1 to TRBJ2-3; 9 nucleotides line up with TRBD2. The junction had 10 bases not matched to a gene; V was cut back by 1 base and J by 5 bases. The CDR3 loop spans 16 amino acids. Germline V gene lookup returns CDR1 SQVTM and CDR2 ANQGSEA. Written as DNA, the CDR3 is TGCAGCGTTGAAGGTGGTAGCGGGAGATCGGGAGATACGCAGTATTTT. Protein sequence: CSVEGGSGRSGDTQYF.

The genes are TRBV5-1 and TRBJ2-5; TRBD1 aligns across 9 bases. Germline V gene lookup returns CDR1 SGHRS and CDR2 YFSETQ. This CDR3 has 15 amino acids. The V segment lost 4 bases and the J segment 4 bases; nucleotides outside the gene matches: 8. The CDR3 DNA reads TGCGCCAGCAGCGTGGGACAGGGCGGACGAGAGACCCAGTACTTC. This gives the protein CASSVGQGGRETQYF.

The chain employs TRBV6-5 and TRBJ2-1; 12 nucleotides line up with TRBD2. Trimming at V came to 5 bases and at J to 3 bases, leaving 5 bases not matched to a gene. Germline values: CDR1 MNHEY, CDR2 SVGAGI. The length of the CDR3 is 16 residues. CDR3 amino acids: CASSTGLAGNYNEQFF. The CDR3 DNA reads as TGTGCCAGCAGTACTGGACTAGCGGGGAACTACAATGAGCAGTTCTTC.

The CDR3 sequence is CASSQDRAGYTQETQYF. The CDR3, as DNA: TGCGCCAGCAGCCAAGATAGAGCGGGGTACACCCAAGAGACCCAGTACTTC. This chain uses TRBV4-3 with TRBJ2-5; 7 bases line up with TRBD2. This CDR3 is 17 amino acids long. The V gene's germline CDR1 is LGHNA and CDR2 YSLEER. J was trimmed by 1 base and V by 0 bases; bases with no gene match: 8.

This clonotype was counted at least ten times. The chain joins TRBV12-3 or TRBV12-4 to TRBJ2-1; 10 positions match TRBD1. The CDR3 contains 16 residues. Trimming cost V 3 bases and J 4 bases; bases outside gene matches: 6. For the CDR3, the DNA is TGTGCCAGCAGTTTCTTAAAGGGACAGGGGTACAATGAGCAGTTCTTC. Amino acid sequence: CASSFLKGQGYNEQFF.

With respect to this clonotype: At one end, the junction sequence differs from germline, possibly due to a read error. V is TRBV3-1 and J is TRBJ2-7; D unclear. Germline CDR1 and CDR2: LGHDT and YNNKEL (reference sequence). This CDR3 spans 11 amino acids. CDR3 nucleotides: TGTACCAGCAGCATGAACTACGAGCAGTACTTC. This codes for CTSSMNYEQYF.

The chain recombines TRBV7-9 with TRBJ2-3; a weak D match, TRBD1 (6 bases). The CDR3 has 16 residues. CDR1 and CDR2 from the germline V gene are SEHNR and FQNEAQ (reference sequence). V was trimmed by 2 bases and J by 0 bases, leaving 12 bases between them. Here the CDR3 DNA reads TGTGCCAGCAGCTTAAGCCGGGACACGAGCACAGATACGCAGTATTTT. This codes for CASSLSRDTSTDTQYF.

There are many counts of this clonotype. The chain has TRBV12-3 or TRBV12-4 and TRBJ2-3, with 10 bases identical to TRBD1. J gave up 3 bases and V 5 bases, and 2 bases lay outside the gene matches. This CDR3 comprises 14 residues. The chain's CDR3 is CASSRTGGTDTQYF. DNA of the CDR3: TGTGCCAGCAGTCGGACAGGGGGAACAGATACGCAGTATTTT.

This clonotype has more than one count but fewer than ten. The genes are TRBV7-2 and TRBJ1-1; no reliable D call. The CDR3 spans 16 residues. The V end was cut by 1 base, the J end by 2 bases, with 14 bases between. Germline CDR1 is SGHTA and CDR2 is FQGNSA. CDR3 amino acids: CASSLDFGQVNTEAFF. In DNA form, the CDR3 reads TGTGCCAGCAGCTTAGACTTCGGGCAGGTTAACACTGAAGCTTTCTTT.

This clonotype was detected a few times. This sequence joins TRBV7-2 and TRBJ1-5; 12 bases match TRBD1. V was clipped by 5 bases and J by 7 bases; unmatched bases: 6. This CDR3 has 15 residues. Germline lookup yields CDR1 SGHTA and CDR2 FQGNSA. The CDR3 DNA reads TGTGCCAGCAGCCCTGGGACAGGGGGCCGGCAGCCCCAGCATTTT. It translates to CASSPGTGGRQPQHF. Using reference TRBV7-2 and TRBJ1-5 for the parts outside the CDR3, the full variable domain is GAGVSQSPSNKVTEKGKDVELRCDPISGHTALYWYRQSLGQGLEFLIYFQGNSAPDKSGLPSDRFSAERTGGSVSTLTIQRTQQEDSAVYLCASSPGTGGRQPQHFGDGTRLSIL.

This clonotype was seen a few times. The V and J genes are TRBV20-1 and TRBJ1-2, with 7 bases matching TRBD1. Germline CDR1 is DFQATT and CDR2 is SNEGSKA (reference sequence). Trimming at V came to 1 base and at J to 7 bases, leaving 6 bases not matched to a gene. CDR3 length: 13 residues. CDR3 in DNA: TGCAGTGCTAGAGTGGAGGGGGCGGGTGGCTACACCTTC. Translation: CSARVEGAGGYTF.

V gene TRBV28 combines with J gene TRBJ2-7; either TRBD1 or TRBD2 may supply D (5 bases each). The CDR3 loop spans 15 amino acids. Between the trimmed V and J ends, which lost 6 bases and 3 bases, there was a span of 18 bases. The germline gives CDR1 MDHEN, CDR2 SYDVKM. CDR3 DNA: TGTGCCAGCAGCTCCGGGACCCTCCTCCTCTACGAGCAGTACTTC. The encoded protein is CASSSGTLLLYEQYF.

The J gene is TRBJ1-1, the V gene TRBV15, with D possibly TRBD1 on 5 matching bases. Trimming took 7 bases from V and 3 from J, leaving 18 bases between them. This CDR3 spans 15 amino acids. The germline CDR1 and CDR2 sequences are LNHNV and YYDKDF (reference sequence). The CDR3 protein is CATTKRKGPDTEAFF. In nucleotides, the CDR3 is TGTGCCACCACCAAGAGAAAGGGGCCTGACACTGAAGCTTTCTTT. Complete variable domain (other parts from reference TRBV15 and TRBJ1-1): DAMVIQNPRYQVTQFGKPVTLSCSQTLNHNVMYWYQQKSSQAPKLLFHYYDKDFNNEADTPDNFQSRRPNTSFCFLDIRSPGLGDTAMYLCATTKRKGPDTEAFFGQGTRLTVV.

This clonotype was detected only a few times. This chain connects TRBV15 to TRBJ2-1, with TRBD2 as a possible D gene (6 bases). This CDR3 has 15 amino acids. Trimming pared 5 bases from V and 4 bases from J, leaving 15 bases between. From germline, CDR1 is LNHNV and CDR2 YYDKDF (reference sequence). CDR3 in amino acids: CATSPDYASYNEQFF. CDR3 nucleotides: TGTGCCACCAGCCCGGACTACGCCTCTTACAATGAGCAGTTCTTC.

This clonotype was seen many times. The chain employs TRBV3-1 and TRBJ1-2; unclear D gene. CDR1 and CDR2 from the germline V gene are LGHDT and YNNKEL (reference sequence). Trimming stripped 1 base from V and 5 bases from J, with 5 bases between. This CDR3 is built from 12 residues. The CDR3 DNA reads TGTGCCAGCAGCCAAGGCCCTTATGGCTACACCTTC. Translating gives CASSQGPYGYTF.

The chain employs TRBV6-5 and TRBJ1-2; 10 nucleotides line up with TRBD1. Germline V lookup: CDR1 MNHEY, CDR2 SVGAGI. The V gene end was trimmed by 10 bases and the J gene end by 6 bases; junction bases not matched to a gene: 2. The CDR3 extends over 11 amino acids. CDR3 protein: CATGQGNGYTF. The CDR3 nucleotides are TGTGCCACGGGACAGGGGAATGGCTACACCTTC.

V and J are TRBV10-3 and TRBJ2-1; TRBD2 agrees at 7 bases. CDR1 and CDR2 from the germline V gene are ENHRY and SYGVKD. Germline trimming cut 8 bases from V and 9 bases from J; bases unmatched to any gene: 7. The CDR3 covers 12 residues. The CDR3 bases are TGTGCCATCGGGCGGGAGATCGGTGAGCAGTTCTTC. Protein: CAIGREIGEQFF.

The genes are TRBV6-2 or TRBV6-3 and TRBJ2-3; 9 nucleotides align to TRBD1. In germline, CDR1 is MNHEY, CDR2 SVGEGT. The V gene end was trimmed by 6 bases and the J gene end by 5 bases; junction bases not matched to a gene: 9. The CDR3 has 15 residues. The CDR3 nucleotides read TGTGCCAGCAGGACAACAGGGGGCACAGGAGATACGCAGTATTTT. The encoded protein is CASRTTGGTGDTQYF.

The chain uses TRBV12-3 or TRBV12-4 and TRBJ2-1, with D uncertain. The CDR3 spans 14 residues. Trimming took 0 bases from V and 4 from J, leaving 7 bases between them. This chain's CDR3 is CASSLANGYNEQFF. In nucleotides, the CDR3 is TGTGCCAGCAGTTTAGCAAATGGGTACAATGAGCAGTTCTTC.

This clonotype was observed a handful of times. The J gene is TRBJ2-4, the V gene TRBV20-1, with a weak D call TRBD2 (5 bases). The germline CDR1 and CDR2 sequences are DFQATT and SNEGSKA (reference sequence). With 7 bases removed from V and 0 bases from J, the gap between germline ends came to 16 bases. The CDR3 loop spans 15 amino acids. The CDR3 coding sequence is TGCAGTGATGAGGAGGCAGATCTAGCCAAAAACATTCAGTACTTC. Residues: CSDEEADLAKNIQYF.

The chain uses TRBV9 and TRBJ2-3; TRBD1 aligns across 9 bases. With 0 bases clipped from V and 4 bases from J, the junction kept 15 bases outside the gene matches. The CDR3 consists of 19 residues. Germline V lookup: CDR1 SGDLS, CDR2 YYNGEE. CDR3 region: CASSVDRTGDFGVADTQYF. The CDR3 DNA reads as TGTGCCAGCAGCGTAGATAGGACAGGGGATTTTGGGGTGGCAGATACGCAGTATTTT.

This clonotype was detected a few times. The chain recombines TRBV5-1 with TRBJ2-1; D gene unclear. The CDR3 is made up of 14 amino acids. Deletions cut 3 bases from V and 12 bases from J, with 19 bases between. The germline V gene has CDR1 SGHRS and CDR2 YFSETQ. This chain's CDR3 is CASSYSSPARRQFF. In DNA, the CDR3 is TGCGCCAGCAGCTACTCCTCCCCGGCCCGCCGGCAGTTCTTC.

This clonotype showed up just a few times. The V gene is TRBV3-1, the J gene TRBJ2-3; 11 positions agree with TRBD2. The CDR3 runs 14 residues. Germline CDR1 and CDR2: LGHDT and YNNKEL (reference sequence). V lost 1 base to trimming and J lost 7 bases; unmatched junction nucleotides: 1. The CDR3 spells CASSQGLAGNTQYF. Written as DNA, the CDR3 is TGTGCCAGCAGCCAAGGACTAGCGGGAAATACGCAGTATTTT.